Shown below are 29 T cell receptor beta chains from a single sample sequenced in a study of memory CD4+ T cells and cytomegalovirus serostatus. Assay: immunoSEQ multiplex PCR; the TCRdb copy retains only in-frame clones and omits some. The table records about 62,000 clones, more than 75% of them present only once. The sort gate was single viable CD3+CD4+CD8-CD45RO+ cells for memory CD4+ T cells. The specimen was memory CD4+ T cells from blood. Receptors were obtained from an adult in good health and CMV-seropositive.

This chain uses TRBV9 with TRBJ1-4; TRBD1 matches at 9 bases. CDR1 and CDR2 (germline): SGDLS, YYNGEE. J lost 8 bases, V lost 0 bases, and 5 bases had no gene match. The CDR3 is 15 residues long. The CDR3 DNA reads TGTGCCAGCAGCGTAGAACAGGGGGCAGGGGAAAAACTGTTTTTT. It specifies CASSVEQGAGEKLFF.

Only a few counts were recorded for this clone. The chain has TRBV6-4 and TRBJ2-3; a weak D match, TRBD2 (6 bases). V dropped 4 bases and J dropped 0 bases, with 8 bases sitting between them. The CDR3 spans 14 residues. Looked up from germline, CDR1 is MRHNA and CDR2 is SNTAGT. This CDR3 is CASSAGVSTDTQYF. In nucleotides, the CDR3 is TGTGCCAGCAGTGCGGGGGTTAGCACAGATACGCAGTATTTT.

The V and J genes are TRBV14 and TRBJ2-6; no clear D gene. The CDR3 loop spans 13 amino acids. V shed 6 bases and J shed 0 bases, with 3 bases lying between them. Germline V CDR1 and CDR2: SGHDN, FVKESK. CDR3: CASRVSGANVLTF. CDR3 DNA: TGTGCCAGCAGGGTCTCTGGGGCCAACGTCCTGACTTTC.

This clone appeared a few times. The rearrangement links TRBV6-1 to TRBJ1-2; tentatively, D is TRBD1 (6 bases). The CDR3 has 13 amino acids. The germline V gene has CDR1 MNHNS and CDR2 SASEGT. Trimming removed 10 bases at V and 3 bases at J, with 15 bases between. The chain's CDR3 is CATEPGEYYGYTF. The CDR3 DNA follows: TGTGCCACCGAGCCAGGGGAGTACTATGGCTACACCTTC.

This clone was counted between two and nine times. The V gene is TRBV9, the J gene TRBJ2-3; D is undetermined. Germline V lookup: CDR1 SGDLS, CDR2 YYNGEE. The CDR3 totals 14 residues. Between the trimmed V and J ends, which lost 4 bases and 6 bases, there was a span of 15 bases. CDR3 bases: TGTGCCAGCAGCCCCTTCGATCGCAGCGATACGCAGTATTTT. Its protein is CASSPFDRSDTQYF. The full variable domain, with the rest looked up from reference TRBV9 and TRBJ2-3, is DSGVTQTPKHLITATGQRVTLRCSPRSGDLSVYWYQQSLDQGLQFLIQYYNGEERAKGNILERFSAQQFPDLHSELNLSSLELGDSALYFCASSPFDRSDTQYFGPGTRLTVL.

The V and J genes are TRBV5-1 and TRBJ1-4; D is ambiguous. The CDR3 contains 16 residues. Trimming took 0 bases from V and 1 from J, leaving 10 bases between them. CDR1 SGHRS and CDR2 YFSETQ come from the germline V gene. This CDR3 is CASSLGASRTNEKLFF. The CDR3 coding sequence is TGCGCCAGCAGCTTGGGAGCCTCGAGAACTAATGAAAAACTGTTTTTT.

This clone came up a few times. This chain uses TRBV28 with TRBJ2-1, with D perhaps TRBD1 (5 bases). The CDR3 runs 14 residues. V lost 4 bases and J lost 5, with 12 bases in between. The germline CDR1 and CDR2 sequences are MDHEN and SYDVKM. The CDR3 region has the DNA TGTGCCAGCAGTTCAAGGGGCAGTAACAATGAGCAGTTCTTC. As protein: CASSSRGSNNEQFF.

The V and J genes are TRBV2 and TRBJ2-7, with D tentatively TRBD1 (6 bases). Germline CDR1 reads SNHLY; CDR2 reads FYNNEI. There are 14 residues in the CDR3. V lost 6 bases and J 0 bases, leaving 12 bases between the germline ends. The CDR3 DNA reads as TGTGCCAGCAGGAAGCAGGGGAGCTCCTACGAGCAGTACTTC. Translation gives CASRKQGSSYEQYF. Full variable domain (rest looked up from reference TRBV2 and TRBJ2-7): EPEVTQTPSHQVTQMGQEVILRCVPISNHLYFYWYRQILGQKVEFLVSFYNNEISEKSEIFDDQFSVERPDGSNFTLKIRSTKLEDSAMYFCASRKQGSSYEQYFGPGTRLTVT.

The chain is built from TRBV4-1 and TRBJ2-5; 11 nucleotides line up with TRBD2. Germline CDR1 reads MGHRA; CDR2 reads YSYEKL. This CDR3 is 17 amino acids long. V shed 4 bases, J shed 3 bases, and the junction held 10 bases outside the gene matches. The CDR3 loop reads CASSRVGNSGGEETQYF. CDR3 DNA: TGCGCCAGCAGCCGCGTGGGGAATAGCGGGGGGGAAGAGACCCAGTACTTC.

This clone turned up a few times. The chain employs TRBV27 and TRBJ2-1; 12 bases map to TRBD2. After removal of 3 bases from V and 6 bases from J, the junction contained 6 bases not matched to a gene. CDR1 is MNHEY, CDR2 SMNVEV, per germline (reference sequence). This CDR3 contains 16 residues. As DNA, the CDR3 is TGTGCCAGCAGTTTTTCCCGGACTAGCGGGATCAATGAGCAGTTCTTC. Amino acid sequence: CASSFSRTSGINEQFF.

The chain joins TRBV4-2 to TRBJ2-7, with TRBD2 matching over 10 bases. The CDR3 length is 19 residues. Germline V gene lookup returns CDR1 LGHNA and CDR2 YNFKEQ. Trimming took 0 bases from V and 2 from J; bases not matched to a gene: 13. The CDR3 bases are TGTGCCAGCAGCCAAGACCCCCCTAGCGGGGGCAGACGGGCCTACGAGCAGTACTTC. It yields the protein CASSQDPPSGGRRAYEQYF.

The rearrangement links TRBV29-1 to TRBJ2-3, with D perhaps matching TRBD1 or TRBD2 (6 bases each). In germline, CDR1 is SQVTM, CDR2 ANQGSEA. This CDR3 is built from 14 residues. V was pared by 5 bases and J by 5 bases, with 17 bases between. CDR3 nucleotides: TGCAGCGTTCGAATGACAGGACTAAGAGATACGCAGTATTTT. Protein: CSVRMTGLRDTQYF.

This clone came up once. This chain uses TRBV5-1 with TRBJ1-3; no clear D gene. CDR3 length: 16 amino acids. Trimming removed 0 bases from V and 4 bases from J, with 14 bases in between. From germline, CDR1 is SGHRS and CDR2 YFSETQ. CDR3 nucleotide sequence: TGCGCCAGCAGCTTGGAGGGTCCGACTGAGGGAAACACCATATATTTT. Its protein is CASSLEGPTEGNTIYF. Drawing the rest from reference TRBV5-1 and TRBJ1-3, the complete variable domain is KAGVTQTPRYLIKTRGQQVTLSCSPISGHRSVSWYQQTPGQGLQFLFEYFSETQRNKGNFPGRFSGRQFSNSRSEMNVSTLELGDSALYLCASSLEGPTEGNTIYFGEGSWLTVV.

J is TRBJ1-3 and V is TRBV4-1; D unresolved. V lost 4 bases, J lost 4 bases, and 14 bases lay in between. CDR1 and CDR2 (germline): MGHRA, YSYEKL. The CDR3 is made up of 15 amino acids. In nucleotides, the CDR3 is TGCGCCAGCAGCCCCTACGGAGCCCGGGGAAACACCATATATTTT. Translation: CASSPYGARGNTIYF.

The rearrangement uses TRBV7-9 and TRBJ1-1; D uncertain. V was shortened by 2 bases and J by 0 bases, with 4 bases between the two germline ends. The CDR3 has 13 amino acids. The germline CDR1 and CDR2 sequences are SEHNR and FQNEAQ (reference sequence). In DNA, the CDR3 is TGTGCCAGCAGCTTATGGATGAACACTGAAGCTTTCTTT. Translated, it gives CASSLWMNTEAFF.

The V gene is TRBV5-1, the J gene TRBJ1-2; D is unclear. The germline V and J ends were trimmed by 4 bases and 3 bases, with 16 bases remaining between them. The CDR3 contains 15 residues. Germline CDR1 is SGHRS and CDR2 is YFSETQ. The CDR3 sequence is CASSPGMAGYYGYTF. In DNA form, the CDR3 reads TGCGCCAGCAGCCCGGGGATGGCAGGCTACTATGGCTACACCTTC. The complete variable domain, with remaining parts taken from reference TRBV5-1 and TRBJ1-2, reads KAGVTQTPRYLIKTRGQQVTLSCSPISGHRSVSWYQQTPGQGLQFLFEYFSETQRNKGNFPGRFSGRQFSNSRSEMNVSTLELGDSALYLCASSPGMAGYYGYTFGSGTRLTVV.

This chain uses TRBV11-3 with TRBJ2-3; D ambiguous. There are 14 residues in the CDR3. CDR1 and CDR2 from the germline V gene are SGHNT and YENEEA. Trimming left V 4 bases short and J 5 bases short, with 13 bases between. The CDR3 loop is CASSSIGVEDTQYF. CDR3 in DNA: TGTGCCAGCAGCTCTATTGGGGTTGAAGATACGCAGTATTTT. Using reference TRBV11-3 and TRBJ2-3 for the parts outside the CDR3, the full variable domain is EAGVVQSPRYKIIEKKQPVAFWCNPISGHNTLYWYLQNLGQGPELLIRYENEEAVDDSQLPKDRFSAERLKGVDSTLKIQPAELGDSAVYLCASSSIGVEDTQYFGPGTRLTVL.

The chain employs TRBV6-6 and TRBJ1-1, with 8 bases fitting TRBD1. The germline CDR1 and CDR2 sequences are MNHNY and SVGAGI (reference sequence). CDR3 length: 13 residues. V dropped 11 bases and J dropped 1; count of bases not matched to a gene: 6. CDR3 in DNA: TGTGCCTGCATACAGGGGGGGAACACTGAAGCTTTCTTT. This translates into CACIQGGNTEAFF.

The chain uses TRBV5-1 and TRBJ1-1; D possibly corresponds to TRBD1 (5 bases). Between the trimmed V and J ends, which lost 0 bases and 0 bases, there was a span of 6 bases. The germline V gene encodes CDR1 SGHRS and CDR2 YFSETQ. The CDR3 contains 14 residues. CDR3 amino acids: CASSLGTMNTEAFF. CDR3 sequence (DNA): TGCGCCAGCAGCTTGGGGACAATGAACACTGAAGCTTTCTTT.

The chain uses TRBV10-3 and TRBJ2-7, with TRBD2 matching over 12 bases. V lost 3 bases to trimming and J lost 2 bases; unmatched junction nucleotides: 2. Germline V gene sequence: CDR1 ENHRY, CDR2 SYGVKD. The CDR3 has 15 amino acids. This chain's CDR3 is CAISDPSGRAYEQYF. In nucleotides, the CDR3 is TGTGCCATCAGTGACCCTAGCGGGAGGGCCTACGAGCAGTACTTC.

This clone was detected only a few times. The chain carries TRBV13 and TRBJ1-3; 7 nucleotides agree with TRBD1. V was clipped by 4 bases and J by 2 bases; unmatched bases: 2. CDR3 size: 14 residues. Germline V gene sequence: CDR1 PRHDT, CDR2 FYEKMQ (reference sequence). CDR3 sequence: CASSSRGTGNTIYF. For the CDR3, the DNA is TGTGCCAGCAGCTCCAGGGGGACTGGAAACACCATATATTTT.

This chain connects TRBV7-2 to TRBJ1-2, with D tentatively TRBD1 (5 bases). Per germline, CDR1 SGHTA and CDR2 FQGNSA. This CDR3 comprises 14 residues. The ends were cut back, 6 bases at V and 0 bases at J, with 11 bases in the middle. The CDR3 DNA reads TGTGCCAGCAGGCGACAGTCTGCTAACTATGGCTACACCTTC. It is translated as CASRRQSANYGYTF.

The V and J genes are TRBV7-3 and TRBJ2-3; D is ambiguous. V was trimmed by 5 bases and J by 2 bases, leaving 8 bases between them. The length of the CDR3 is 13 residues. Germline V gene sequence: CDR1 SGHTA, CDR2 FQGTGA. CDR3 coding DNA: TGTGCCAGCAGCGAAAGTAACACAGATACGCAGTATTTT. Its protein is CASSESNTDTQYF.

The chain is built from TRBV29-1 and TRBJ2-1; D is uncertain. V was clipped by 1 base and J by 7 bases, with 11 bases between them. This CDR3 is built from 13 residues. CDR1 and CDR2 from the germline V gene are SQVTM and ANQGSEA. The CDR3 loop reads CSVEADVGNEQFF. The CDR3 DNA reads TGCAGCGTTGAAGCCGACGTGGGAAATGAGCAGTTCTTC.

The chain is built from TRBV5-1 and TRBJ2-2; 11 nucleotides agree with TRBD2. In germline, CDR1 is SGHRS, CDR2 YFSETQ. Trimming took 4 bases from V and 0 from J; bases not matched to a gene: 5. This CDR3 is 17 amino acids long. The chain's CDR3 is CASSPTSGGSNTGELFF. In nucleotides, the CDR3 is TGCGCCAGCAGCCCAACTAGCGGGGGTTCGAACACCGGGGAGCTGTTTTTT. Filled out from reference TRBV5-1 and TRBJ2-2, the complete variable domain reads KAGVTQTPRYLIKTRGQQVTLSCSPISGHRSVSWYQQTPGQGLQFLFEYFSETQRNKGNFPGRFSGRQFSNSRSEMNVSTLELGDSALYLCASSPTSGGSNTGELFFGEGSRLTVL.

The gene calls are TRBV11-3 and TRBJ2-7, with D possibly matching TRBD2 (7 bases). V shed 3 bases and J shed 7 bases, with 13 bases lying between them. The germline V gene has CDR1 SGHNT and CDR2 YENEEA. CDR3 size: 13 residues. For the CDR3, the DNA is TGTGCCAGCAGCTTGCGGGGGCTGGGTGAGCAGTACTTC. Amino acids: CASSLRGLGEQYF.

Only one count was recorded for this clone. The chain uses TRBV19 and TRBJ2-7, with 10 positions matching TRBD2. The CDR3 is 16 residues long. Trimming removed 5 bases from V and 2 bases from J; junction bases left unmatched: 9. Germline loops: CDR1 LNHDA, CDR2 SQIVND (reference sequence). CDR3 loop: CASSLASGSPTYEQYF. CDR3 in DNA: TGTGCCAGTAGTCTGGCTAGCGGGAGTCCTACCTACGAGCAGTACTTC.

CDR3 loop: CAISSSDSSYGYTF. The CDR3 DNA follows: TGTGCCATCTCGTCCTCGGACAGTAGCTATGGCTACACCTTC. The chain recombines TRBV10-3 with TRBJ1-2; tentatively, D is TRBD1 (6 bases). The germline gives CDR1 ENHRY, CDR2 SYGVKD. The V end was cut by 8 bases, the J end by 4 bases, with 17 bases between. The CDR3 totals 14 residues.

The rearrangement uses TRBV27 and TRBJ1-3; the D is unclear. CDR3 length: 15 residues. The V end lost 2 bases, the J end lost 3 bases, and 11 bases lay between the germline ends. Germline V gene sequence: CDR1 MNHEY, CDR2 SMNVEV (reference sequence). CDR3 protein: CASSLGGLGGNTIYF. The CDR3 DNA sequence: TGTGCCAGCAGTTTAGGTGGGCTAGGTGGAAACACCATATATTTT.